A single sample is the source of the 13 T cell receptor beta chains below, sequenced in a study of breast tumors, draining lymph nodes, adjacent tissues. TCRdb reprocessed the multiplex PCR reads with MiXCR, giving one entry per CDR3 protein. The repertoire holds fewer than 25,000 distinct CDR3 sequences, with 68% as singletons. The specimen was tumor-adjacent breast tissue. These TCRs come from a female donor with breast cancer. Some clones in this sample may be carry-over from other donors' samples.

In its sample, this clonotype is medium-sized (0.01 to 0.1%). The J gene is TRBJ1-6, the V gene TRBV2, with no clear D. Germline V gives CDR1 SNHLY, CDR2 FYNNEI. V gave up 6 bases and J gave up 8 bases, with 11 bases separating them. The CDR3 totals 13 residues. DNA of the CDR3: TGTGCCAGCAGCCCCACAACGGATTCACCCCTCCACTTT. Protein sequence: CASSPTTDSPLHF.

The chain uses TRBV25-1 and TRBJ1-6; the D gene is possibly TRBD1 (5 bases). V was pared by 0 bases and J by 7 bases, with 16 bases between. The germline CDR1 and CDR2 sequences are MGHDK and SYGVNS. This CDR3 region has 17 residues. The CDR3 DNA reads TGTGCCAGCAGTGAATATGGGGGGGGGTTGAGGAATTCACCCCTCCACTTT. Encoded protein: CASSEYGGGLRNSPLHF.

This sequence joins TRBV5-1 and TRBJ2-7, with D maybe TRBD2 (5 bases). Germline V gene sequence: CDR1 SGHRS, CDR2 YFSETQ. V was clipped by 7 bases and J by 4 bases, with 21 bases between them. This CDR3 has 15 amino acids. CDR3 sequence (DNA): TGCGCCAGCCGGACCGGCTCCCTGGGGAGTTACGAGCAGTACTTC. Protein: CASRTGSLGSYEQYF. The whole variable domain, filled in from reference TRBV5-1 and TRBJ2-7, reads KAGVTQTPRYLIKTRGQQVTLSCSPISGHRSVSWYQQTPGQGLQFLFEYFSETQRNKGNFPGRFSGRQFSNSRSEMNVSTLELGDSALYLCASRTGSLGSYEQYFGPGTRLTVT.

Worth noting for this clonotype: One junction end disagrees with the germline gene, perhaps due to a read error. The chain couples TRBV20-1 to TRBJ1-6; TRBD1 aligns across 11 bases. The CDR3 extends over 14 amino acids. Germline V gives CDR1 DFQATT, CDR2 SNEGSKA (reference sequence). The CDR3 region is CSARAPGTGGNAYF. The CDR3 coding sequence is TGCAGTGCTAGAGCCCCCGGGACAGGGGGGAACGCTTACTTT.

The chain uses TRBV6-5 and TRBJ2-2, with TRBD2 matching 7 bases. The germline CDR1 and CDR2 sequences are MNHEY and SVGAGI. This CDR3 is built from 17 residues. J lost 4 bases, V lost 4 bases, and 12 bases had no gene match. CDR3: CASSSWGVGGPTGELFF. The CDR3 DNA follows: TGTGCCAGCAGTTCCTGGGGGGTGGGAGGGCCCACCGGGGAGCTGTTTTTT.

CDR3 nucleotides: TGTGCCAGCAGCTCTTCAATCGGGAATGAGCAGTACTTC. Encoded protein: CASSSSIGNEQYF. The chain employs TRBV3-1 and TRBJ2-7; D perhaps matches TRBD2 (5 bases). CDR1 LGHDT and CDR2 YNNKEL come from the germline V gene (reference sequence). This CDR3 contains 13 residues. Trimming left V 5 bases short and J 7 bases short, with 15 bases between.

A single count supports this clonotype. This chain connects TRBV3-1 to TRBJ2-1; D possibly uses TRBD1 or TRBD2 (5 bases each). The V gene lost 5 bases and the J gene lost 5 bases, with 13 bases spanning the gap. Looked up from germline, CDR1 is LGHDT and CDR2 is YNNKEL (reference sequence). This CDR3 spans 14 amino acids. The chain's CDR3 is CASSDYGTNNEQFF. The CDR3 DNA follows: TGTGCCAGCAGCGATTACGGGACCAACAATGAGCAGTTCTTC.

Turning to this clonotype: The junction does not match germline at one end; this may be a read error. The rearrangement uses TRBV20-1 and TRBJ2-6, with D possibly matching TRBD1 (5 bases). CDR3 size: 15 residues. Germline CDR1 DFQATT, CDR2 SNEGSKA (reference sequence). The CDR3 DNA follows: TGCAGTGCTAGAGATCTCTTGTCTGGGGCCATCGTCCTGACTTTC. Translating gives CSARDLLSGAIVLTF.

The rearrangement links TRBV6-1 to TRBJ2-1, with D uncertain. Germline V gene sequence: CDR1 MNHNS, CDR2 SASEGT. This CDR3 contains 13 residues. Between the trimmed V and J ends, which lost 2 bases and 9 bases, there was a span of 11 bases. The CDR3 loop reads CASSESGVGEQFF. CDR3 coding DNA: TGTGCCAGCAGTGAATCTGGGGTGGGTGAGCAGTTCTTC.

As concerns this clonotype: The junction departs from germline at one end; a sequencing error may be responsible. CDR3 residues: CASSFGNPGELFF. The CDR3 DNA follows: TGCGCCAGCAGCTTCGGGAACCCCGGGGAGCTGTTTTTT. The V gene is TRBV5-1, the J gene TRBJ2-2; D might be TRBD2 (5 bases). CDR3 length: 13 amino acids. Per germline, CDR1 SGHRS and CDR2 YFSETQ.

This clonotype was detected ten times or more. The chain recombines TRBV27 with TRBJ1-2, with no clear D. The V and J ends lost 3 bases and 2 bases respectively, with 10 bases between them. The germline CDR1 and CDR2 sequences are MNHEY and SMNVEV (reference sequence). The CDR3 sequence is 14 residues long. The CDR3 DNA reads TGTGCCAGCAGTTTTCTTTCCGGAAACTATGGCTACACCTTC. This translates into CASSFLSGNYGYTF.

The chain links TRBV12-3 or TRBV12-4 to TRBJ1-2; 11 positions match TRBD1. Unmatched junction bases numbered 7, after V lost 8 bases and J lost 8 bases. The CDR3 totals 13 residues. Here the CDR3 reads CASGEGQGVGYTF. Here the CDR3 DNA reads TGTGCCAGCGGTGAGGGACAGGGGGTCGGCTACACCTTC.

CDR3 in amino acids: CASSQGRSNQPQHF. The CDR3 coding sequence is TGTGCCAGCAGCCAAGGACGGAGCAATCAGCCCCAGCATTTT. The chain couples TRBV3-1 to TRBJ1-5; D is unresolved. The CDR3 has 14 amino acids. Between the trimmed V and J ends, which lost 1 base and 1 base, there was a span of 5 bases. Per germline, CDR1 LGHDT and CDR2 YNNKEL (reference sequence).